This record covers a single T cell receptor beta chain. Its specific antigen is unknown. Per-nucleotide qualities are absent, and no much larger clonotype sits a single base away. Deletion took 5 bases off V and 1 base off J, with a span of 13 bases between the germline ends. The CDR3 measures 14 amino acids from cysteine to phenylalanine. Here the CDR3 DNA is all that survives: 42 bases in frame from base 1. CDR1 and CDR2 are read off the germline V gene as SQVTM and ANQGSEA. This entry is derived from a study of cytomegalovirus exposure and HLA in healthy donors (dated by TCRdb to about 2017). Regarding the research as a whole: The 650 to 750 repertoires of the first cohort and the 120 validation repertoires were produced on the same platform, according to a later analysis. To predict cytomegalovirus infection status, the study combined high-throughput TCR immunosequencing, statistical association of individual TCRs with disease status, and machine learning. The aim of the study was to test whether cataloging public T cell receptors could identify signatures of past pathogen exposure. In addition to the first cohort of 666 subjects, a separate validation cohort of some 120 different subjects was used. The paper as a whole reports these results and caveats: All 120 or so repertoires were used to score co-occurrence in the validation cohort in a later analysis, because that analysis had no HLA typing for the cohort. A few of the identified cytomegalovirus-associated TCR beta chains were confirmed in vitro to be specific for cytomegalovirus antigens. Most TCR sequences were seen in very few donors, while some public TCRs were found in many individuals. A later analysis found that TCRs clustered in the first cohort also tended to co-occur in the roughly 120 validation repertoires, with approximately 95% of cluster scores above 0. According to the authors, the approach could potentially be generalized to other disease states and immunological phenotypes. Cytomegalovirus status was reported to be diagnosed by the classifier with high specificity and sensitivity in both the original and validation cohorts. In the study, 164 TCR beta chains were listed as associated with cytomegalovirus.

Libraries were constructed by the immunoSEQ multiplex PCR assay. Per the authors' processing: To diagnose cytomegalovirus status from the catalog of TCR beta chain sequences, a statistical classification framework was built. Drawn from immuneACCESS, this table holds only the in-frame rearrangements with V and J called that TCRdb kept. Clones are partly lost; checked studies trace under half to an unresolved V gene and leave the rest unexplained. From that table come the V and J calls and clone size; the DNA was used to work out D and trimming. The sample table records around 70,000 clones; 90% to 95% of these occur just once. 2.5% to 3.5% of the sample is held by the ten biggest clonotypes. Donors formed part of the validation cohort, which comprised some 120 subjects and was distinct from the first cohort of some 700 subjects.

Source material: PBMCs. The receptor was isolated from a man aged 18 to 30 in good health and CMV-seronegative. The rearranged segments are TRBV29-1 and TRBJ2-3; the D region possibly corresponds to TRBD2 (6 bases align). The CDR3: CSVRGSGRTDTQYF. The nucleotide sequence reads TGCAGCGTTAGGGGTAGCGGCCGCACAGATACGCAGTATTTT.